A single sample gave rise to the 19 T cell receptor beta chains below, sequenced in a study of beta chain features in type 1 diabetes. Expressed TCRB transcripts were sequenced, since all the RNA that had been isolated was reverse transcribed. Sequencing used immunoSEQ multiplex PCR; TCRdb keeps in-frame clones, though not all of them. The data show about 620,000 clones, with less than 20% seen just once and approximately 0.093% held by the top ten. The sequencing sample was made of naive CD4+ T cells from blood. These receptors originate from a man aged 18 to 29 in good health.

This clone appeared a few times. The chain uses TRBV28 and TRBJ2-1, with D perhaps matching TRBD2 (6 bases). CDR1 and CDR2 from the germline V gene are MDHEN and SYDVKM. The length of the CDR3 is 13 residues. Deletions cut 4 bases from V and 15 bases from J, with 19 bases between. For the CDR3, the DNA is TGTGCCAGCAGTTCTAACCGTGGGACTGGGGTGTTCTTC. As protein: CASSSNRGTGVFF.

J is TRBJ1-4 and V is TRBV6-5; D gene ambiguous. The V gene lost 4 bases and the J gene lost 6 bases, with 3 bases spanning the gap. The CDR3 is made up of 11 amino acids. Germline V gene data show CDR1 as MNHEY and CDR2 as SVGAGI. The CDR3 DNA reads as TGTGCCAGCAGTTCGGATGAAAAACTGTTTTTT. This translates into CASSSDEKLFF.

This rearrangement joins TRBV2 to TRBJ2-1; 10 bases are shared with TRBD1. The ends lost 4 bases at V and 7 bases at J; junction bases unmatched: 7. Germline-derived CDR1 and CDR2 are SNHLY and FYNNEI. The CDR3 length is 15 residues. The CDR3 reads CASSGGQGGLNEQFF. The CDR3 region has the DNA TGTGCCAGCAGTGGTGGACAGGGGGGTTTGAATGAGCAGTTCTTC.

This chain joins TRBV10-3 and TRBJ1-5; 9 bases line up with TRBD1. Trimming at V came to 4 bases and at J to 5 bases, leaving 6 bases not matched to a gene. CDR3 length equals 15 residues. Germline loops: CDR1 ENHRY, CDR2 SYGVKD. The CDR3 reads CAISVGTGRYQPQHF. The CDR3 DNA sequence: TGTGCCATCAGTGTGGGGACAGGGAGATATCAGCCCCAGCATTTT.

The J gene is TRBJ1-5, the V gene TRBV9; 10 bases are shared with TRBD1. This CDR3 has 15 residues. CDR1 is SGDLS, CDR2 YYNGEE, per germline. Germline trimming cut 5 bases from V and 7 bases from J; bases unmatched to any gene: 9. The CDR3 DNA sequence: TGTGCCAGCAGTCCTAGCGGGACAGGGGCCCAGCCCCAGCATTTT. Translation: CASSPSGTGAQPQHF.

The chain has TRBV7-3 and TRBJ2-3; 8 bases are a match to TRBD1. This CDR3 region has 14 residues. Unmatched junction bases numbered 5, after V lost 5 bases and J lost 4 bases. Per the germline V gene, CDR1 is SGHTA and CDR2 is FQGTGA. CDR3 sequence reads: CASSMDRAADTQYF. Here the CDR3 DNA reads TGTGCCAGCAGCATGGACAGGGCGGCAGATACGCAGTATTTT.

The gene calls are TRBV5-1 and TRBJ1-1; 8 bases are shared with TRBD1. Germline V gene lookup returns CDR1 SGHRS and CDR2 YFSETQ. V lost 3 bases to trimming and J lost 5 bases; unmatched junction nucleotides: 3. CDR3 size: 13 residues. The DNA of the CDR3 is TGCGCCAGCAGCTCCACAGGGGGAACTGAAGCTTTCTTT. It translates to CASSSTGGTEAFF.

The chain links TRBV21-1 to TRBJ2-7; the D call of TRBD1 is as the table states it, not checked on the DNA. TRBV21-1 constitutes a pseudogene. The CDR3 spans 15 residues. CDR3 coding DNA: TGTGCCAGCAGCACTACAGGGGGAGTTTCCTACGAGCAGTACTTC. This encodes CASSTTGGVSYEQYF.

The gene calls are TRBV29-1 and TRBJ2-6; 9 bases agree with TRBD1. The CDR3 extends over 15 amino acids. Germline assignment: CDR1 SQVTM and CDR2 ANQGSEA. V lost 6 bases, J lost 0 bases, and 3 bases stayed unmatched. The CDR3 loop reads CSVIQGASGANVLTF. CDR3 coding DNA: TGCAGCGTCATACAGGGGGCCTCTGGGGCCAACGTCCTGACTTTC.

The chain employs TRBV18 and TRBJ2-7; D remains unclear. This CDR3 comprises 11 residues. V was cut by 6 bases and J by 2 bases, with 5 bases left in between. CDR1 is KGHSH, CDR2 LQKENI, per germline. The CDR3 sequence: CASSHPYEQYF. The CDR3 region has the DNA TGTGCCAGCTCCCACCCCTACGAGCAGTACTTC.

A few counts support this clone. V is TRBV28 and J is TRBJ2-3, with TRBD2 matching 8 bases. This CDR3 comprises 15 residues. V lost 6 bases, J lost 8 bases, and 13 bases stayed unmatched. Per germline, CDR1 MDHEN and CDR2 SYDVKM. The CDR3, as DNA: TGTGCCAGCAGACATTTGGGGACTAGGGAGTCTACGCAGTATTTT. Its translation: CASRHLGTRESTQYF.

The chain uses TRBV6-5 and TRBJ1-2; no firm D call. V was shortened by 8 bases and J by 4 bases, with 20 bases between the two germline ends. CDR3 length: 15 residues. Germline-derived CDR1 and CDR2 are MNHEY and SVGAGI. For the CDR3, the DNA is TGTGCCAGCTACGGAACCCTGGGCTACATCTATGGCTACACCTTC. This gives the protein CASYGTLGYIYGYTF.

This clone was observed a few times. J is TRBJ1-3 and V is TRBV5-6, with D possibly being TRBD1 (5 bases). From germline, CDR1 is SGHDT and CDR2 YYEEEE. Trimming took off 4 bases at V and 0 bases at J, with 11 bases between the two ends. The CDR3 runs to 15 residues. The CDR3 region has the DNA TGTGCCAGCAGCGGGACGAAGACCTCTGGAAACACCATATATTTT. Protein sequence: CASSGTKTSGNTIYF.

This rearrangement joins TRBV19 to TRBJ2-1; a possible D gene is TRBD2 (6 bases). In germline, CDR1 is LNHDA, CDR2 SQIVND (reference sequence). V was clipped by 11 bases and J by 0 bases, with 11 bases between them. CDR3 size: 13 residues. The CDR3 DNA sequence: TGTGCCCGGGGGACGTTCTCCTACAATGAGCAGTTCTTC. Its translation is CARGTFSYNEQFF.

J is TRBJ2-1 and V is TRBV5-1; 14 bases match TRBD2. CDR1 is SGHRS, CDR2 YFSETQ, per germline. This CDR3 spans 15 amino acids. V trimming: 4 bases; J trimming: 8 bases; junction bases outside the gene matches: 5. CDR3 loop: CASSPGLAGGDEQFF. In DNA form, the CDR3 reads TGCGCCAGCAGCCCCGGACTAGCGGGAGGCGATGAGCAGTTCTTC.

The chain has TRBV29-1 and TRBJ2-5; D might be TRBD2 (5 bases). V was trimmed by 6 bases and J by 6 bases, leaving 14 bases between them. The germline CDR1 and CDR2 sequences are SQVTM and ANQGSEA. The CDR3 consists of 12 residues. CDR3 nucleotide sequence: TGCAGCGTGGAAAGGACGGGGAAGACCCAGTACTTC. This gives the protein CSVERTGKTQYF.

The table lists this clone with a few counts. The genes are TRBV7-2 and TRBJ2-7, with D perhaps matching TRBD2 (6 bases). From germline, CDR1 is SGHTA and CDR2 FQGNSA. The CDR3 runs 16 residues. Deletions cut 3 bases from V and 4 bases from J, with 19 bases between. The CDR3 here is CASSLVGGSGEYEQYF. CDR3 DNA sequence: TGTGCCAGCAGCTTGGTAGGCGGGTCGGGAGAATACGAGCAGTACTTC.

This chain links TRBV6-5 with TRBJ1-2; tentatively, D is TRBD1 (6 bases). V was pared by 8 bases and J by 5 bases, with 12 bases between. From germline, CDR1 is MNHEY and CDR2 SVGAGI. This CDR3 is built from 12 residues. CDR3 amino acids: CASWTVFYGYTF. The CDR3 nucleotides read TGTGCCAGCTGGACAGTTTTTTATGGCTACACCTTC.

This clone has just a few counts. The V gene is TRBV11-3, the J gene TRBJ2-7, with TRBD1 identical over 7 bases. Germline V gene data show CDR1 as SGHNT and CDR2 as YENEEA. With 5 bases clipped from V and 0 bases from J, the junction kept 7 bases outside the gene matches. This CDR3 is built from 15 residues. The CDR3 DNA sequence: TGTGCCAGCAGCATCTCGACAGGGTTCTCCTACGAGCAGTACTTC. Protein: CASSISTGFSYEQYF.